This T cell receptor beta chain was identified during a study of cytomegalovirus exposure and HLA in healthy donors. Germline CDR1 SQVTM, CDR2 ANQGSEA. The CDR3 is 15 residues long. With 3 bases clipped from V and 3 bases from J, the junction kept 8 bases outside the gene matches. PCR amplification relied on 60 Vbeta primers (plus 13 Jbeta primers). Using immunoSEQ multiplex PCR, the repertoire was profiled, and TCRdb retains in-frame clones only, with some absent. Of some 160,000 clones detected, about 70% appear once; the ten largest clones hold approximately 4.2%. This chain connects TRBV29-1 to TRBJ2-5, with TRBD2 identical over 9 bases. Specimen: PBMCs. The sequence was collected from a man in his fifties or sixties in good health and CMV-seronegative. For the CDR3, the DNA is TGCAGCGTTGAGTGGCCAGCGGGAGGTGAAGAGACCCAGTACTTC. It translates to CSVEWPAGGEETQYF.